The source of this TCR beta chain is a study of regulatory T cells in long-lasting Graves disease. Findings of the study overall: Newly diagnosed Graves' patients exceeded persistent ones in TCR diversity. Favored gene segments in persistent disease were TRBV28, TRBJ1-2 and TRBJ2-5.

iRepertoire HTBI primers and Arm-PCR of CDR3 regions built TCR beta libraries. In TCRdb, the multiplex PCR reads were re-called with MiXCR into one record per CDR3 protein. This sample has around 400,000 distinct CDR3 sequences; around 15% occur once, and the top ten carry about 20%. CDR3 length equals 14 residues. Germline CDR1 DFQATT, CDR2 SNEGSKA (reference sequence). V dropped 2 bases and J dropped 5; count of bases not matched to a gene: 7. Indicated time point: newly diagnosed GD, antithyroid drugs for less than 3 months. Scientists built the TCR library using RNA that was extracted from PBMCs. This clonotype was seen many times. The antigen is undetermined.

The source is a female donor with Graves disease. Sequencing used peripheral blood mononuclear cells (PBMCs), obtained at new diagnosis, from a patient treated with antithyroid drugs. The V call is TRBV20-1, the J call TRBJ2-5, with 8 bases fitting TRBD2. CDR3: CSARPTSGVETQYF. The CDR3 DNA sequence: TGCAGTGCTAGACCTACTAGCGGTGTGGAGACCCAGTACTTC.